This TCR beta chain is drawn from a study of regulatory dendritic cells for organ transplantation. Whole-study context: Monocytes received vitamin D3 on days 0 and 4, IL-10 on day 4.

Study conclusions and caveats: Memory CD8+ clonal expansion seemed more limited with regulatory than mature dendritic cells.

The ends were cut back, 2 bases at V and 3 bases at J, with 10 bases in the middle. The CDR3 is 14 residues long. Germline CDR1 MNHEY, CDR2 SVGAGI. Details on this clone: Its antigen is still unknown.

Allogeneic regulatory or mature dendritic cells were co-cultured for roughly five days with CFSE-labeled sorted T cells at 1:10. Memory T cells were CD45RO+, naive were CD45RA+, sorted by FACS. Repertoires were generated with immunoSEQ multiplex PCR, while TCRdb's copy carries only in-frame clones and drops some. Of about 12,000 clones in the sample, about 79% are singletons; the top ten hold roughly 0.62%. V gene TRBV6-5 combines with J gene TRBJ1-2; possibly TRBD1 for D (5 bases). This sequence was found in a human donor in good health. What was sequenced was naive CD4+ T cells from blood cultured with regulatory dendritic cells. Subset of the sample: CD45RA+ naive T cells. In DNA, the CDR3 is TGTGCCAGCAGTTACAGGGGCAGGGACTATGGCTACACCTTC. It is translated as CASSYRGRDYGYTF.